This is a list of T cell receptor beta chains from one sample in a study of cytomegalovirus exposure and HLA in healthy donors. Clones were read by immunoSEQ multiplex PCR, and TCRdb kept only the in-frame ones, dropping some. The repertoire includes hundreds of thousands of clones, roughly 89% of them detected once, and over 0.75% sits in the top ten. Sequenced input: PBMCs. Source of these receptors: a woman aged 18-29 years in good health and CMV-seronegative. Each CDR3 is given with its conserved first and last residue. A D gene is named only where the DNA matches it firmly. Clone sizes are given selectively: once, few, many, or a class where the clone is expanded.

j_call	d_call	clone_size	v_call	cdr3_aa	cdr3_nt
TRBJ1-4	.	once	TRBV27	CASSPGTTTNEKLFF	TGTGCCAGCAGCCCGGGGACAACAACTAATGAAAAACTGTTTTTT
TRBJ1-5	.	few	TRBV21-1	CASSARDCSNQPQHF	TGTGCCAGCAGCGCTCGGGACTGTAGCAATCAGCCCCAGCATTTT
TRBJ2-7	TRBD1	.	TRBV6-6	CASSRRDRGLYEQYF	TGTGCCAGCAGCCGCCGGGACAGGGGGCTATACGAGCAGTACTTC
TRBJ1-1	.	.	TRBV7-8	CASSFTGGTEAFF	TGTGCCAGCAGCTTTACCGGGGGGACTGAAGCTTTCTTT
TRBJ2-1	TRBD2	.	TRBV4-1	CASSQVGRRGGGDEQFF	TGCGCCAGCAGCCAAGTTGGGAGACGGGGGGGCGGAGATGAGCAGTTCTTC
TRBJ2-7	.	.	TRBV29-1	CSVRDSYEQYF	TGCAGCGTTCGGGATTCCTACGAGCAGTACTTC
TRBJ1-1	.	.	TRBV2	CAISGSTGTEAFF	TGTGCCATCTCCGGGTCTACGGGGACTGAAGCTTTCTTT
TRBJ2-7	TRBD2	.	TRBV27	CASSSLGGAYEQYF	TGTGCCAGCAGTAGTCTTGGGGGGGCCTACGAGCAGTACTTC
TRBJ1-5	TRBD1	.	TRBV28	CASGTDSNQPQHF	TGTGCCAGCGGGACAGATAGCAATCAGCCCCAGCATTTT
TRBJ2-5	TRBD1	once	TRBV5-1	CASSVDREYEETQYF	TGCGCCAGCAGCGTGGACAGGGAATACGAAGAGACCCAGTACTTC
TRBJ1-2	.	.	TRBV30	CAARLALNYGYTF	TGTGCCGCCCGGTTGGCCCTTAACTATGGTTACACCTTC
TRBJ2-5	TRBD2	once	TRBV2	CASADGGVETQYF	TGTGCCAGCGCCGACGGGGGGGTGGAGACCCAGTACTTC
TRBJ1-2	TRBD1	once	TRBV14	CASSQGLQGDGYTF	TGTGCCAGCAGCCAAGGGTTGCAGGGGGATGGCTACACCTTC
TRBJ2-2	.	.	TRBV30	CAWSVYGTGELFF	TGTGCCTGGAGTGTATACGGCACCGGGGAGCTGTTTTTT
TRBJ2-1	.	.	TRBV11-2	CASSLPLSGYNEQFF	TGTGCCAGCAGCCTACCCCTGAGCGGGTACAATGAGCAGTTCTTC
TRBJ2-7	.	.	TRBV5-1	CASSIGGAYEQYF	TGCGCCAGCAGCATTGGGGGCGCCTACGAGCAGTACTTC
TRBJ2-7	.	.	TRBV6-6	CASSYSSQYEQYF	TGTGCCAGCAGTTACTCGTCACAGTACGAGCAGTACTTC
TRBJ2-7	.	.	TRBV20-1	CSARQDYEQYF	TGCAGTGCTAGACAGGACTACGAGCAGTACTTC
TRBJ1-4	.	.	TRBV4-2	CASSHDSSNEKLFF	TGTGCCAGCAGCCACGACAGTTCTAATGAAAAACTGTTTTTT
TRBJ1-4	TRBD1	.	TRBV7-9	CASSDTGGRPNEKLFF	TGTGCCAGCAGCGATACAGGGGGCAGGCCTAATGAAAAACTGTTTTTT
TRBJ2-5	TRBD1	.	TRBV27	CASSPIDRVDETQYF	TGTGCCAGCAGCCCCATAGACAGGGTTGATGAGACCCAGTACTTC
TRBJ2-3	TRBD2	.	TRBV28	CASSLASGDTDTQYF	TGTGCCAGCAGTTTAGCTAGCGGGGACACAGATACGCAGTATTTT
TRBJ2-3	.	.	TRBV4-1	CASSQSAGRVDTQYF	TGCGCCAGCAGCCAATCCGCTGGGCGGGTGGATACGCAGTATTTT
TRBJ2-7	TRBD1	few	TRBV30	CAWSPDRGEQYF	TGTGCCTGGAGTCCCGACAGGGGCGAGCAGTACTTC
TRBJ1-5	.	few	TRBV28	CASSLIGRWEEYSNQPQHF	TGTGCCAGCAGTTTAATCGGAAGGTGGGAGGAATATAGCAATCAGCCCCAGCATTTT
TRBJ2-7	.	.	TRBV11-2	CASTRVRAGHNEQYF	TGTGCCAGCACCCGAGTCAGGGCAGGACACAACGAGCAGTACTTC
TRBJ1-1	TRBD1	.	TRBV19	CASSPRDRGTEAFF	TGTGCCAGTAGTCCCCGGGACAGGGGGACTGAAGCTTTCTTT
TRBJ1-4	TRBD1	once	TRBV5-1	CASSLGTGTNEKLFF	TGCGCCAGCAGCTTGGGGACAGGGACTAATGAAAAACTGTTTTTT
TRBJ1-6	.	.	TRBV2	CASEIRQISSYNSPLHF	TGTGCCAGCGAAATCCGACAGATCAGCTCCTATAATTCACCCCTCCACTTT
TRBJ2-2	.	.	TRBV28	CASTSHPGATGELFF	TGTGCCAGCACCTCTCACCCGGGAGCCACCGGGGAGCTGTTTTTT
TRBJ2-5	.	.	TRBV5-1	CASSLEVSGLKTQYF	TGCGCCAGCAGCTTAGAGGTCAGCGGGTTGAAGACCCAGTACTTC
TRBJ2-1	TRBD2	.	TRBV5-1	CASSWTSGGDEQFF	TGCGCCAGCAGCTGGACTAGCGGGGGCGATGAGCAGTTCTTC
TRBJ2-5	.	few	TRBV6-5	CASSYGQKETQYF	TGTGCCAGCAGTTACGGTCAGAAAGAGACCCAGTACTTC
TRBJ2-1	.	.	TRBV27	CASSPAVQVDNEQFF	TGTGCCAGCAGTCCCGCAGTTCAAGTCGACAATGAGCAGTTCTTC
TRBJ1-4	TRBD1	.	TRBV9	CASSGTGGIEKLFF	TGTGCCAGCAGCGGTACAGGGGGCATTGAAAAACTGTTTTTT
TRBJ1-4	TRBD1	.	TRBV5-1	CASRAGQDLNEKLFF	TGCGCCAGCAGGGCCGGACAGGACCTTAATGAAAAACTGTTTTTT
TRBJ2-7	.	.	TRBV5-1	CASSTTGTSSSYEQYF	TGCGCCAGCAGCACAACCGGGACATCGAGCTCCTACGAGCAGTACTTC
TRBJ2-7	TRBD1	.	TRBV5-1	CASSLASPGQGPYF	TGCGCCAGCAGCTTGGCCTCTCCGGGACAGGGGCCATACTTC
TRBJ1-1	.	once	TRBV7-6	CASSTTDGHTEAFF	TGTGCCAGCAGCACGACAGACGGGCACACTGAAGCTTTCTTT
TRBJ1-2	TRBD1	.	TRBV2	CASSDSDRGAANYGYTF	TGTGCCAGCAGTGATAGTGACAGGGGGGCCGCAAACTATGGCTACACCTTC
TRBJ2-3	.	.	TRBV28	CASSFSDGTDTQYF	TGTGCCAGCAGTTTTAGCGATGGCACAGATACGCAGTATTTT
TRBJ2-7	TRBD1	.	TRBV28	CASSPGTGDSYEQYF	TGTGCCAGCAGCCCTGGGACAGGTGATTCCTACGAGCAGTACTTC
TRBJ1-1	TRBD1	.	TRBV23-1	CASSQDRGHGLNTEAFF	TGCGCCAGCAGTCAGGACAGGGGGCACGGGTTGAACACTGAAGCTTTCTTT
TRBJ2-3	.	.	TRBV28	CASSLGAGVFVNTQYF	TGTGCCAGCAGTTTGGGGGCGGGAGTTTTTGTCAATACGCAGTATTTT
TRBJ2-3	.	.	TRBV5-1	CASRLGTDTQYF	TGCGCCAGCAGATTAGGCACAGATACGCAGTATTTT